The subject of this entry is one T cell receptor (beta chain). Libraries were prepared by immunoSEQ multiplex PCR; TCRdb keeps only in-frame clonotypes and omits some of them. There are some 91,000 clones in the sample; approximately 90% occur only once, and 1.5% to 2% lies in the top ten. Between the trimmed V and J ends, which lost 0 bases and 9 bases, there was a span of 13 bases. CDR1 SGDLS and CDR2 YYNGEE come from the germline V gene. The CDR3 length is 14 residues. The record originates from a study of blood T cell repertoires in COVID-19. The sample comprised peripheral blood. This TCR was sampled from a man in his sixties with acute or convalescent COVID-19. The chain combines TRBV9 with TRBJ1-5; possibly TRBD1 for D (5 bases). Written as DNA, the CDR3 is TGTGCCAGCAGCGTAGCGGTGGGGGGTTCGCCCCAGCATTTT. Amino acid sequence: CASSVAVGGSPQHF.